These 27 T cell receptor beta chains share one sample of origin, sequenced in a study of naive and memory T cell subsets. The study's findings and limits: Naive repertoires, especially CD8, held a few larger clonotypes, possibly memory cells re-expressing CD45RA.

Two oligonucleotides, mixed equimolar, formed the beta constant-region primer covering TRBC1 and TRBC2. Four rounds of PCR amplified the ligated cDNA using nested alpha and beta constant-region primers plus SP2. TCRdb re-derived calls from the UMI-ligation and nested PCR reads in MiXCR, one entry per CDR3 protein. The sample lists 150,000 or so distinct CDR3 sequences, approximately 22% occurring once. These TCRs' antigens remain unknown. The sequencing input was naive CD4+ T cells from blood. The origin of the receptors is a human donor in good health.

The chain joins TRBV12-3 or TRBV12-4 to TRBJ1-1; D is ambiguous. The V gene lost 3 bases and the J gene lost 4 bases, with 15 bases spanning the gap. CDR3 length: 15 amino acids. The CDR3 sequence: CASSLSQRVGTEAFF. The DNA for the CDR3 is TGTGCCAGCAGTTTGTCCCAGCGGGTTGGCACTGAAGCTTTCTTT.

This chain uses TRBV19 with TRBJ2-7, with TRBD1 matching over 7 bases. The CDR3 is 14 amino acids. The ends lost 4 bases at V and 4 bases at J; junction bases unmatched: 7. Germline V gene sequence: CDR1 LNHDA, CDR2 SQIVND (reference sequence). The CDR3 is CASSRQGSQYEQYF. The DNA for the CDR3 is TGTGCCAGTAGTAGACAGGGAAGCCAATACGAGCAGTACTTC.

The rearrangement uses TRBV6-5 and TRBJ2-7; 7 bases match TRBD1. The trim removed 8 bases at V and 1 base at J, leaving 2 bases unmatched. The CDR3 has 12 amino acids. Germline V gene data show CDR1 as MNHEY and CDR2 as SVGAGI. CDR3 coding DNA: TGTGCCAGCGGGGACAGTTCCTACGAGCAGTACTTC. Its translation is CASGDSSYEQYF.

V gene TRBV15 combines with J gene TRBJ2-2; no firm D call. The CDR3 is made up of 15 amino acids. The V gene's germline CDR1 is LNHNV and CDR2 YYDKDF (reference sequence). The ends were cut back, 3 bases at V and 6 bases at J, with 14 bases in the middle. CDR3 in amino acids: CATSRDPLWAGELFF. The CDR3 DNA reads TGTGCCACCAGCAGGGACCCCCTTTGGGCCGGGGAGCTGTTTTTT.

CDR3 DNA sequence: TGCAGCGTAAGGGAGTCGAACACCGGGGAGCTGTTTTTT. The encoded protein is CSVRESNTGELFF. This chain links TRBV29-1 with TRBJ2-2; maybe TRBD2 (5 bases). Per the germline V gene, CDR1 is SQVTM and CDR2 is ANQGSEA. The V end was cut by 6 bases, the J end by 0 bases, with 8 bases between. The CDR3 consists of 13 residues.

The chain combines TRBV19 with TRBJ1-4, with 8 bases that match TRBD1. The CDR3 extends over 15 amino acids. The V segment lost 7 bases and the J segment 8 bases; nucleotides outside the gene matches: 12. The germline V gene has CDR1 LNHDA and CDR2 SQIVND (reference sequence). The chain's CDR3 is CASTPGGAFNEKLFF. CDR3 nucleotides: TGTGCCAGTACCCCAGGGGGCGCGTTCAACGAAAAACTGTTTTTT.

This clonotype was seen only a few times. The CDR3 DNA follows: TGCAGCGTCGCGCTGACAGACGAGCAGTACTTC. Residues: CSVALTDEQYF. This chain uses TRBV29-1 with TRBJ2-7, with TRBD1 as a possible D gene (5 bases). V lost 6 bases and J 5 bases, leaving 11 bases between the germline ends. Germline V gene sequence: CDR1 SQVTM, CDR2 ANQGSEA. This CDR3 is built from 11 residues.

This clonotype was counted only a few times. The V and J genes are TRBV18 and TRBJ2-7, with 7 bases lining up with TRBD1. This CDR3 region has 13 residues. V trimming: 6 bases; J trimming: 6 bases; junction bases outside the gene matches: 8. Germline-derived CDR1 and CDR2 are KGHSH and LQKENI. DNA for the CDR3: TGTGCCAGCTCGCTGACAGGGTTAGGCGAGCAGTACTTC. Protein product: CASSLTGLGEQYF. Combining the CDR3 with reference TRBV18 and TRBJ2-7 gives the whole variable domain NAGVMQNPRHLVRRRGQEARLRCSPMKGHSHVYWYRQLPEEGLKFMVYLQKENIIDESGMPKERFSAEFPKEGPSILRIQQVVRGDSAAYFCASSLTGLGEQYFGPGTRLTVT.

This clonotype was picked up many times. The chain has TRBV30 and TRBJ2-2; no definite D call. This CDR3 spans 11 amino acids. The germline V gene encodes CDR1 GTSNPN and CDR2 SVGIG (reference sequence). Trimming removed 6 bases from V and 1 base from J, with 3 bases in between. For the CDR3, the DNA is TGTGCCTGCAAGAACACCGGGGAGCTGTTTTTT. It translates to CACKNTGELFF.

This clonotype was found many times. The CDR3 is CSVAGIPDTQYF. For the CDR3, the DNA is TGCAGCGTTGCTGGGATCCCGGATACGCAGTATTTT. The chain has TRBV29-1 and TRBJ2-3; D unclear. V shed 4 bases and J shed 6 bases, with 11 bases lying between them. This CDR3 comprises 12 residues. CDR1 and CDR2 (germline): SQVTM, ANQGSEA.

This sequence joins TRBV20-1 and TRBJ1-2, with 8 bases aligning to TRBD1. CDR1 and CDR2 from the germline V gene are DFQATT and SNEGSKA (reference sequence). The length of the CDR3 is 11 residues. In DNA form, the CDR3 reads TGCAGCCGCGCAGGGACAGGCGGCTACACCTTC. Amino acids: CSRAGTGGYTF.

V usage is TRBV12-3 or TRBV12-4 and J usage is TRBJ1-4, with D possibly matching TRBD1 (6 bases). V gave up 6 bases and J gave up 3 bases, with 23 bases separating them. This CDR3 region has 18 residues. CDR3 region: CASSRGLTGRGANEKLFF. The CDR3 DNA is TGTGCCAGCAGCCGGGGACTAACAGGGAGGGGAGCTAATGAAAAACTGTTTTTT.

CDR3 protein: CASSLNTQETQYF. CDR3 DNA sequence: TGTGCCAGCAGTTTGAACACCCAAGAGACCCAGTACTTC. The rearrangement joins TRBV27 to TRBJ2-5; D is ambiguous. CDR1 MNHEY and CDR2 SMNVEV come from the germline V gene (reference sequence). The CDR3 runs to 13 residues. Trimming left V 3 bases short and J 1 base short, with 6 bases between.

This clonotype has only a few counts. The V call is TRBV3-1, the J call TRBJ2-3, with D uncertain. CDR1 is LGHDT and CDR2 is YNNKEL in the germline V gene (reference sequence). CDR3 length: 13 amino acids. Trimming pared 1 base from V and 9 bases from J, leaving 11 bases between. The CDR3 sequence is CASSQGVAKTQYF. CDR3 DNA sequence: TGTGCCAGCAGCCAAGGAGTAGCAAAGACGCAGTATTTT.

The V and J genes are TRBV29-1 and TRBJ2-5; 9 bases map to TRBD2. The CDR3 is 12 residues long. The germline V gene has CDR1 SQVTM and CDR2 ANQGSEA. CDR3 bases: TGCAGTACTAGCGGGTACCAAGAGACCCAGTACTTC. This codes for CSTSGYQETQYF. Full variable domain (outside the CDR3, taken from reference TRBV29-1 and TRBJ2-5): SAVISQKPSRDICQRGTSLTIQCQVDSQVTMMFWYRQQPGQSLTLIATANQGSEATYESGFVIDKFPISRPNLTFSTLTVSNMSPEDSSIYLCSTSGYQETQYFGPGTRLLVL.

The sample holds a few counts of this clonotype. The chain couples TRBV27 to TRBJ2-5, with 9 positions matching TRBD2. The V and J ends lost 5 bases and 5 bases, in that order; junction bases with no gene match: 9. Looked up from germline, CDR1 is MNHEY and CDR2 is SMNVEV (reference sequence). This CDR3 has 15 amino acids. CDR3 residues: CASSHGTSLGETQYF. CDR3 bases: TGTGCCAGCAGTCACGGGACTAGCTTAGGGGAGACCCAGTACTTC.

This clonotype was detected only a few times. The chain uses TRBV28 and TRBJ1-3, with no clear D. The germline V gene has CDR1 MDHEN and CDR2 SYDVKM. The CDR3 loop spans 15 amino acids. Between the trimmed V and J ends, which lost 3 bases and 2 bases, there was a span of 11 bases. Written as DNA, the CDR3 is TGTGCCAGCAGTTTGCGTCCGATCCCTGGAAACACCATATATTTT. It is translated as CASSLRPIPGNTIYF.

This rearrangement joins TRBV30 to TRBJ1-2; 9 bases are a match to TRBD1. The CDR3 has 15 residues. V lost 2 bases, J lost 6 bases, and 10 bases stayed unmatched. Germline CDR1 reads GTSNPN; CDR2 reads SVGIG (reference sequence). The CDR3 spells CAWSLAVWTGDGYTF. CDR3 sequence (DNA): TGTGCCTGGAGTTTGGCCGTTTGGACAGGGGATGGCTACACCTTC.

In its sample, this clonotype was seen a few times. The V and J genes are TRBV6-5 and TRBJ1-2; 7 bases line up with TRBD1. There are 16 residues in the CDR3. V was clipped by 6 bases and J by 0 bases; unmatched bases: 10. Germline CDR1 MNHEY, CDR2 SVGAGI. Written as DNA, the CDR3 is TGTGCCAGCAGCTTAACCCCGACAGGGACTAACTATGGCTACACCTTC. Translation gives CASSLTPTGTNYGYTF.

Only a few counts were recorded for this clonotype. The CDR3 bases are TGCAGTGCTAGAGATCTGGGTAAGACAGCACAGTACTTC. Translated: CSARDLGKTAQYF. This rearrangement joins TRBV20-1 to TRBJ2-7; D possibly corresponds to TRBD1 (5 bases). This CDR3 region has 13 residues. Germline values: CDR1 DFQATT, CDR2 SNEGSKA (reference sequence). Trimming took off 0 bases at V and 10 bases at J, with 16 bases between the two ends.

V usage is TRBV7-2 and J usage is TRBJ2-3, with D tentatively TRBD1 (6 bases). Trimming shortened V by 6 bases and J by 4 bases, and 11 bases separated the two germline ends. The CDR3 covers 13 residues. Germline V gene lookup returns CDR1 SGHTA and CDR2 FQGNSA. The CDR3 region has the DNA TGTGCCAGCAGTCTCACAGGGTCAGATACGCAGTATTTT. This translates into CASSLTGSDTQYF.

The chain combines TRBV11-2 with TRBJ2-1; D is uncertain. CDR1 is SGHAT and CDR2 is FQNNGV in the germline V gene. This CDR3 is 11 amino acids long. Trimming stripped 0 bases from V and 10 bases from J, with 4 bases between. This CDR3 is CASSLDWEQFF. For the CDR3, the DNA is TGTGCCAGCAGCTTAGACTGGGAGCAGTTCTTC.

This clonotype was observed a few times. This chain joins TRBV10-3 and TRBJ2-1, with TRBD2 matching 11 bases. Germline CDR1 is ENHRY and CDR2 is SYGVKD. This CDR3 comprises 16 residues. Unmatched junction bases numbered 8, after V lost 3 bases and J lost 7 bases. The CDR3 DNA sequence: TGTGCCATCAGTGAAGTTGGTCTAGCGGGAGGTAATGAGCAGTTCTTC. Translating gives CAISEVGLAGGNEQFF.

This clonotype was counted between two and nine times. The J gene is TRBJ2-3, the V gene TRBV5-1; 7 bases line up with TRBD2. This CDR3 comprises 16 residues. The V gene end was trimmed by 0 bases and the J gene end by 5 bases; junction bases not matched to a gene: 9. The germline V gene encodes CDR1 SGHRS and CDR2 YFSETQ. CDR3 in amino acids: CASSLGLASYGDTQYF. The CDR3 DNA reads TGCGCCAGCAGCTTGGGACTAGCATCGTACGGAGATACGCAGTATTTT.

This clonotype was detected only once. The chain uses TRBV20-1 and TRBJ1-5, with unresolved D. Trimming stripped 3 bases from V and 4 bases from J, with 10 bases between. The CDR3 length is 13 residues. Germline assignment: CDR1 DFQATT and CDR2 SNEGSKA (reference sequence). This CDR3 is CSARHAGNQPQHF. Here the CDR3 DNA reads TGCAGTGCTAGGCACGCGGGTAATCAGCCCCAGCATTTT.

This clonotype was observed many times. This chain connects TRBV28 to TRBJ2-1; D gene ambiguous. The germline V and J ends were trimmed by 6 bases and 7 bases, with 19 bases remaining between them. Germline V gives CDR1 MDHEN, CDR2 SYDVKM. The CDR3 extends over 15 amino acids. The DNA of the CDR3 is TGTGCCAGCAGCCGTTTACCACCAGCTGGGAATGAGCAGTTCTTC. Its protein is CASSRLPPAGNEQFF.

This clonotype has a handful of counts. The chain combines TRBV9 with TRBJ2-5; D ambiguous. The germline V and J ends were trimmed by 3 bases and 4 bases, with 13 bases remaining between them. The germline V gene encodes CDR1 SGDLS and CDR2 YYNGEE. This CDR3 has 14 amino acids. The CDR3 DNA follows: TGTGCCAGCAGCGCCTCTCCCAGTCGAGAGACCCAGTACTTC. The encoded protein is CASSASPSRETQYF.